This T cell receptor (beta chain) came from a study of T cell changes during pregnancy in multiple sclerosis. The CDR3 is 17 amino acids. Trimming left V 5 bases short and J 0 bases short, with 17 bases between. Germline V gene data show CDR1 as MDHEN and CDR2 as SYDVKM. Assay: immunoSEQ multiplex PCR; the TCRdb copy retains only in-frame clones and omits some. The sample has about 20,000 clones, about 88% seen once. The sequence was obtained from a female donor in good health, enrolled as a control in a pregnancy study. This specimen consisted of CD8+ T cells from peripheral blood mononuclear cells, obtained in the second trimester of pregnancy. This chain links TRBV28 with TRBJ2-1; D perhaps matches TRBD2 (6 bases). The CDR3 protein is CASSKTPGRNSYNEQFF. In DNA, the CDR3 is TGTGCCAGCAGTAAGACCCCCGGGAGAAACTCCTACAATGAGCAGTTCTTC.